This T cell receptor (beta chain) was sequenced in a study of blood T cells in healthy people across ages. Study-level points and caveats: The lack of PBMC sorting stopped any conclusive naive versus antigen-experienced comparison. Across the age range, TCR beta diversity per million T cells fell in a roughly linear way. Diversity was higher, and naive CD4+ cells more numerous, in long-lived donors than in aged donors.

Each individual donor underwent a draw of approximately 10 milliliters of peripheral blood. The use of a sample-barcoded 5' primer and a J-beta primer mix characterized a second PCR of roughly 7 to 11 cycles. MiXCR was run by TCRdb on the 5' RACE reads, yielding one entry per CDR3 protein. The data show about 1.4 million distinct CDR3 sequences, approximately 59% seen once. Regarding this clonotype: Its antigen is currently unknown.

Germline CDR1 reads MGHRA; CDR2 reads YSYEKL. Trimming removed 1 base from V and 0 bases from J, with 6 bases in between. There are 14 residues in the CDR3. The specimen was blood. The chain uses TRBV4-1 and TRBJ1-1; D remains unclear. This receptor was taken from a man aged 18 to 29 in good health. DNA of the CDR3: TGCGCCAGCAGCCAAGTTTTAATGAACACTGAAGCTTTCTTT. Its translation is CASSQVLMNTEAFF.